This T cell receptor beta chain was sequenced during a study of T cells in localized non-small cell lung cancer. Measured with immunoSEQ multiplex PCR; TCRdb has only the in-frame clones, and not every one. This table holds some 50,000 clones, 65% to 90% found once. The length of the CDR3 is 13 residues. Trimming removed 3 bases from V and 9 bases from J, with 15 bases in between. Germline V gene lookup returns CDR1 ENHRY and CDR2 SYGVKD. About this clone: Its specificity is not known.

Study-wide points: Median detection of top 100 tumor clones in adjacent lung was roughly 61 clones. Of the tissues analyzed, uninvolved adjacent lung showed maximal T cell clonality, greater than tumor. Prolonged overall survival went with higher T cell density in the blood. Sequencing involved a lone tumor region, leaving heterogeneity possible.

The starting material was peripheral blood mononuclear cells, obtained before any cancer treatment. This TCR was recovered from a man aged 35 to 69 with stage III lung adenocarcinoma. V gene TRBV10-3 combines with J gene TRBJ2-7, with a possible D match to TRBD1 (5 bases). CDR3 DNA: TGTGCCATCAGTGACCCAAGGGGTATAGGGCAGTACTTC. Translated, it gives CAISDPRGIGQYF.